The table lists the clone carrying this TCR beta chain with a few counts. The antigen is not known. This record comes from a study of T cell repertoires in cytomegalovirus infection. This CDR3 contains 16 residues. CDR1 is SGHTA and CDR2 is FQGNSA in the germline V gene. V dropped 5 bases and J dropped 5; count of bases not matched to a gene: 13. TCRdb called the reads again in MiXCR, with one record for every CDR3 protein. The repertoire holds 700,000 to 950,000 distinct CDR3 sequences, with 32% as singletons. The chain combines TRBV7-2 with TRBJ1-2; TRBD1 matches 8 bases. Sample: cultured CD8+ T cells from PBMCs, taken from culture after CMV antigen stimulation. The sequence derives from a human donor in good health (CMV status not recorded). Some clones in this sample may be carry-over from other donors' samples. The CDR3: CASSGFTGGREYGYTF. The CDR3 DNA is TGTGCCAGCAGCGGATTTACAGGGGGGCGGGAGTATGGCTACACCTTC.